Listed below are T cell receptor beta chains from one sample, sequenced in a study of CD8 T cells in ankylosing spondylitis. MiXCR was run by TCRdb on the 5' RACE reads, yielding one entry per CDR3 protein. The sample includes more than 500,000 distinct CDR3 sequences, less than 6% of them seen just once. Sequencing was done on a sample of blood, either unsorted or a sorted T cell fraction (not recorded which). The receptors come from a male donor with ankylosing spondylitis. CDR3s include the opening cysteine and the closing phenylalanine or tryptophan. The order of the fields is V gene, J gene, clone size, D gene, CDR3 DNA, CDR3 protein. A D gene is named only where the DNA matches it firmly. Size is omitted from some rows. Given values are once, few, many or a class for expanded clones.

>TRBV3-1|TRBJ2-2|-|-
TGTGCCAGCAGCCGGGACGCCTTTAACATAGCCAACGGGGAGCTGTTTTTT
CASSRDAFNIANGELFF
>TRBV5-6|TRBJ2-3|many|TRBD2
TGTGCCAGCAGCATGGGACTAGCGGGAGGAGGTACGCAGTATTTT
CASSMGLAGGGTQYF
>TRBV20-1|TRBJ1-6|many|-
TGCAGTGCTGCTTATGGACCGACGAATTCACCCCTCCACTTT
CSAAYGPTNSPLHF
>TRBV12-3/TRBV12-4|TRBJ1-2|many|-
TGTGCCAGCAGTCGCAGGGACCCGATCACTAACTATGGCTACACCTTC
CASSRRDPITNYGYTF
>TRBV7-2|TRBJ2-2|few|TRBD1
TGTGCCAGCAGCCCCCGGGACAGGGGAGTCACCGGGGAGCTGTTTTTT
CASSPRDRGVTGELFF
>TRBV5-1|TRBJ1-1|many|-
TGCGCCAGCAGCTTAGGAGGTCCTGGAAACACTGAAGCTTTCTTT
CASSLGGPGNTEAFF
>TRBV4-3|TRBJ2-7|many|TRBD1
TGCGCCAGCAGCCAAGATACCGGAGTCACAGGGGACGACGAGCAGTACTTC
CASSQDTGVTGDDEQYF
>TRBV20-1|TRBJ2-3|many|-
TGCAGTGCTAGAGATGGAAGCACAGATACGCAGTATTTT
CSARDGSTDTQYF
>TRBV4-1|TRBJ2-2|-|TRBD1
TGCGCCAGCAGCCCGTTCTCTCGGGACAGTGTGACCGGGGAGCTGTTTTTT
CASSPFSRDSVTGELFF
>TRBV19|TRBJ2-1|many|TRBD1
TGTGCCAGTAACACCGGGACAGGGGGCCTCTACAATGAGCAGTTCTTC
CASNTGTGGLYNEQFF
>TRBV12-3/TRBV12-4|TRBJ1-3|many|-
TGTGCCAGCAGGTCTATCGGAAACACCATATATTTT
CASRSIGNTIYF
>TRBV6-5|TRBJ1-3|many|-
TGTGCCAGCAGTTACAGACTTTCTGGAAACACCATATATTTT
CASSYRLSGNTIYF
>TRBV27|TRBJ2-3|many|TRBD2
TGTGCCAGCAGTATCCGGCTAGCGGGAGTTGATACGCAGTATTTT
CASSIRLAGVDTQYF
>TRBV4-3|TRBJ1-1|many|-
TGCGCCAGCAGCTTTGATATGAACACTGAAGCTTTCTTT
CASSFDMNTEAFF
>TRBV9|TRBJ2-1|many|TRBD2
TGTGCCAGCAGCAGGACTAGTAGGTCCTACAATGAGCAGTTCTTC
CASSRTSRSYNEQFF
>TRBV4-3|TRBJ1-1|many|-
TGCGCCAGCAGCCAAGTAGGCGAGGACACTGAAGCTTTCTTT
CASSQVGEDTEAFF
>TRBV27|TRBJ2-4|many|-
TGTGCCAGCAGCCCCGGGGGTGGGGTGAACATTCAGTACTTC
CASSPGGGVNIQYF
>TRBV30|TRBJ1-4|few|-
TGTGCCTGGAGTTTCCGGGACGGGAATGAAAAACTGTTTTTT
CAWSFRDGNEKLFF
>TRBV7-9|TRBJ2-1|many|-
TGTGCCAGCAGCCTCGCGGAGGGTCTGAATGAGCAGTTCTTC
CASSLAEGLNEQFF
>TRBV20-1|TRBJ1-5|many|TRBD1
TGCAGTGCCAGGACAGGGGGACGTGGTCAGCCCCAGCATTTT
CSARTGGRGQPQHF
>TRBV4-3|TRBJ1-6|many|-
TGCGCCAGCAGCCGAGTGGGAGTTCCGAATTCACCCCTCCACTTT
CASSRVGVPNSPLHF
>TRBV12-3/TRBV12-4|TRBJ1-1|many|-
TGTGCCAGCAGTTTAACTCGGGGCAAAGTGACTGAAGCTTTCTTT
CASSLTRGKVTEAFF
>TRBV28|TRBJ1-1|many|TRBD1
TGTGCCAGCAGCCCCCTCGGCCCCGCAGGGGGCATTGAAGCTTTCTTT
CASSPLGPAGGIEAFF
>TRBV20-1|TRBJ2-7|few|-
TGCAGTGCTAGAGCGCCTTCCTACTCCTACGAGCAGTACTTC
CSARAPSYSYEQYF
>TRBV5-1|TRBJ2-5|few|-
TGCGCCAGCAGCTTGGACCGGTCCGTGGGGCGGAGGTACTTC
CASSLDRSVGRRYF
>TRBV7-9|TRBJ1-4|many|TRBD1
TGTGCCAGCAGACAGACAGGGTTTAATGAAAAACTGTTTTTT
CASRQTGFNEKLFF
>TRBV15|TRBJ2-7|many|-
TGTGCCACCAGCAGAGGGGCCCAGGGAACGGGGTACTTC
CATSRGAQGTGYF
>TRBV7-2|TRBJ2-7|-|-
TGTGCCAGCAGCTTAAGGTTCCAGGGGCCTGACCAGCAGTACTTC
CASSLRFQGPDQQYF
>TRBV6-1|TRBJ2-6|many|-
TGTGCCAGCAGGCGTGAAATATTTGGACCGAGCTCTGGGGCCAACGTCCTGACTTTC
CASRREIFGPSSGANVLTF
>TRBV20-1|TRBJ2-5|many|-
TGCAGTGCTAGGCTGGGCGGGACGGAGACCCAGTACTTC
CSARLGGTETQYF
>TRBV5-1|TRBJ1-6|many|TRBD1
TGCGCCAGCAGCCAACGCCCCGCAGGGGGTAATTCACCCCTCCACTTT
CASSQRPAGGNSPLHF
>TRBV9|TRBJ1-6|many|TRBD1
TGTGCCAGCAGCCGGGACAGGGGGTTCTTGGCCCTCCACTTT
CASSRDRGFLALHF
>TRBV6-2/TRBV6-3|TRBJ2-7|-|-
TGTGCCAGCAGCTATTCCGGGGGGACATGGGACAGAGGGTTCCACGAGCAGTACTTC
CASSYSGGTWDRGFHEQYF